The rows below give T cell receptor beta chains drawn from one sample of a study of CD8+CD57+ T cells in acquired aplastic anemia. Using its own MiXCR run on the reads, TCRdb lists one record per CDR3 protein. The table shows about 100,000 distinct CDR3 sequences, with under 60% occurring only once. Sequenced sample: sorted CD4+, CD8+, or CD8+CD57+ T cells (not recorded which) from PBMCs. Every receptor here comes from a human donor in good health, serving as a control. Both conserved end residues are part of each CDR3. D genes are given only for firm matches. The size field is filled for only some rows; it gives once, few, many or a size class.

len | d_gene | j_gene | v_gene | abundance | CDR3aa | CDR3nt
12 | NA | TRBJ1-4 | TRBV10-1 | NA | CASSENSGKLFF | TGCGCCAGCAGTGAAAACAGTGGAAAACTGTTTTTT
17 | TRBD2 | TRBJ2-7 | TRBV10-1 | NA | CASSGGSAGDISYEQYF | TGCGCCAGCAGTGGTGGATCAGCGGGGGACATATCCTACGAGCAGTACTTC
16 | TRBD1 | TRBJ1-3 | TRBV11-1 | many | CASSRQGGSSGNTIYF | TGTGCCAGCAGCCGGCAGGGGGGAAGCTCTGGAAACACCATATATTTT
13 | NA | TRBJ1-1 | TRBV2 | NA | CASWTVLNTGAFF | TGTGCCAGCTGGACAGTCCTGAACACTGGGGCTTTCTTT
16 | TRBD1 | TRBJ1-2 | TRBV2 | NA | CASSPRDSVITDGYTF | TGTGCCAGCAGCCCTCGGGACAGCGTAATAACCGATGGCTACACCTTC
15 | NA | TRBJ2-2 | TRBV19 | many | CASSKGPDPYGELFF | TGTGCCAGTAGTAAGGGACCGGACCCTTACGGGGAGCTGTTTTTT
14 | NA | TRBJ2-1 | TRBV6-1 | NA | CASSELNSYNEQFF | TGTGCCAGCAGTGAACTGAACAGCTACAATGAGCAGTTCTTC
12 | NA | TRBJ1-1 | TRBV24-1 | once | CATRGSDTEAFF | TGTGCCACCAGGGGGTCCGACACTGAAGCTTTCTTT
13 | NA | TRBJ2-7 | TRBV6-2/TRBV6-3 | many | CASSLFSTYEQYF | TGTGCCAGCAGTTTATTCTCCACCTACGAGCAGTACTTC
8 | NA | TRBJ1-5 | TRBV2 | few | CASSNQHF | TGTGCCAGCAGCAACCAGCATTTT
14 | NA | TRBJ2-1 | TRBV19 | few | CASSRRGGWGEQFF | TGTGCCAGTAGTAGGAGGGGTGGATGGGGTGAGCAGTTCTTC
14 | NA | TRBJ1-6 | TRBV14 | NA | CASSQETENSPLHF | TGTGCCAGCAGCCAAGAGACTGAGAATTCACCCCTCCACTTT
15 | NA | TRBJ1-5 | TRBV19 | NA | CASSIQGAAHQPQHF | TGTGCCAGTAGTATTCAAGGGGCAGCTCATCAGCCCCAGCATTTT
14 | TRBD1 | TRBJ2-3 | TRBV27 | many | CASRTGVRADTQYF | TGTGCCAGCAGAACAGGGGTAAGGGCAGATACGCAGTATTTT
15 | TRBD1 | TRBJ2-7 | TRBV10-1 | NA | CASSESRGQGSEQYF | TGCGCCAGCAGTGAGTCGCGGGGACAGGGCTCCGAGCAGTACTTC
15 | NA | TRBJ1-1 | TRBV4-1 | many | CASSHRMGLNTEAFF | TGCGCCAGCAGCCATCGCATGGGCCTGAACACTGAAGCTTTCTTT
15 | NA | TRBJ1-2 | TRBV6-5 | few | CASSYATGTAGGYTF | TGTGCCAGCAGTTACGCGACCGGGACGGCGGGTGGCTACACCTTC
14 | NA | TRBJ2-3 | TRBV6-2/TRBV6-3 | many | CASRNFLLTDTQYF | TGTGCCAGCAGGAACTTTTTACTCACAGATACGCAGTATTTT
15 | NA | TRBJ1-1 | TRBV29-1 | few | CSVALQGQGKIGAFF | TGCAGCGTTGCGTTACAGGGACAAGGGAAGATCGGAGCTTTCTTT
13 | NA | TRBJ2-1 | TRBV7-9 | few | CASSSGLHNEQFF | TGTGCCAGCAGCTCAGGCCTCCACAATGAGCAGTTCTTC
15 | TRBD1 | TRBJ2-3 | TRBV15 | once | CATSREGTATDTQYF | TGTGCCACCAGCAGAGAAGGGACAGCTACAGATACGCAGTATTTT
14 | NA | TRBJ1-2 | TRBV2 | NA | CASSFRLGFYGYTF | TGTGCCAGCAGTTTCCGCTTAGGGTTTTATGGCTACACCTTC
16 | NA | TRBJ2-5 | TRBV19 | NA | CASSIRRRNRGETQYF | TGTGCCAGTAGTATTAGGAGACGGAATAGGGGAGAGACCCAGTACTTC
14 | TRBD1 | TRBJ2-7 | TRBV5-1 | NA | CASSKGTGTYEQYF | TGCGCCAGCAGCAAAGGGACAGGGACCTACGAGCAGTACTTC
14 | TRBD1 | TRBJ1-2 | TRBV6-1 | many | CASSPQDRVGGYTF | TGTGCCAGCAGCCCACAAGACAGGGTAGGCGGCTACACCTTC
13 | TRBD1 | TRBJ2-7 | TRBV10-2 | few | CASKQDRGSEQYF | TGCGCCAGCAAGCAGGACAGGGGGTCCGAGCAGTACTTC
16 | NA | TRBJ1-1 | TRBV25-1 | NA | CASSLVGHETTDEAFF | TGTGCCAGCAGCTTAGTAGGACACGAAACCACGGATGAAGCTTTCTTT
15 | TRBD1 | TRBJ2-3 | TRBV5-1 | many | CASSGLTGATDTQYF | TGCGCCAGCAGCGGATTGACAGGGGCCACAGATACGCAGTATTTT
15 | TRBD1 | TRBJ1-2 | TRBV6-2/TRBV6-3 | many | CASSTGTGLHYGYTF | TGTGCCAGCAGTACCGGGACAGGATTACACTATGGCTACACCTTC
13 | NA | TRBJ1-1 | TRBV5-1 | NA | CANSISTGTEAFF | TGCGCCAACAGCATCTCCACGGGAACTGAAGCTTTCTTT
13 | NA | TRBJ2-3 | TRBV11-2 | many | CASSDPTADTQYF | TGTGCCAGCAGCGACCCGACGGCAGATACGCAGTATTTT
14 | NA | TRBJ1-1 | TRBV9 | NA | CARAVVAASTEAFF | TGTGCTAGAGCGGTAGTTGCCGCCTCAACTGAAGCTTTCTTT
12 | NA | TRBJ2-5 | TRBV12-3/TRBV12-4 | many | CASLDFQETQYF | TGTGCCAGCCTAGACTTCCAAGAGACCCAGTACTTC
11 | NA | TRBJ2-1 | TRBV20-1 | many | CSARGGQGTFF | TGCAGTGCTAGAGGGGGCCAGGGGACGTTCTTC
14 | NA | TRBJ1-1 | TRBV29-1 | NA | CSVSQGAVSTEAFF | TGCAGCGTTTCTCAAGGGGCAGTTAGCACTGAAGCTTTCTTT
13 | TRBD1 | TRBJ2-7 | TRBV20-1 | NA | CSYKGAEGYEQYF | TGCAGTTATAAGGGGGCCGAGGGCTACGAGCAGTACTTC
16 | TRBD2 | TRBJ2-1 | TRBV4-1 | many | CASSQEGLAAYNEQFF | TGCGCCAGCAGCCAAGAAGGACTAGCGGCATACAATGAGCAGTTCTTC
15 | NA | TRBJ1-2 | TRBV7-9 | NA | CASSPAPGGGYGYTF | TGTGCCAGCAGCCCCGCCCCCGGGGGAGGCTATGGCTACACCTTC
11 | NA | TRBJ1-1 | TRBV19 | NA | CASGSLFEALF | TGTGCCAGTGGTTCGCTATTCGAAGCTCTCTTT
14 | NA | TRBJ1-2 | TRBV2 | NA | CASSALEDVGSYTF | TGTGCCAGCAGTGCTTTGGAGGACGTCGGGAGCTACACCTTC
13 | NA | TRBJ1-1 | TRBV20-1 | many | CSAHISGMTEAFF | TGCAGTGCTCATATCTCGGGGATGACTGAAGCTTTCTTT
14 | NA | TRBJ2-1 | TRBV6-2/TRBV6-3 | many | CASSSADEMNEQFF | TGTGCCAGCAGTTCCGCGGACGAGATGAATGAGCAGTTCTTC
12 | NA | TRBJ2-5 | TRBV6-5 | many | CASSYDRVTQYF | TGTGCCAGCAGTTACGACCGGGTGACCCAGTACTTC
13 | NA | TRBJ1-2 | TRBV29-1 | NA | CSVGGDGVYGYTF | TGCAGCGTAGGGGGAGATGGCGTCTATGGCTACACCTTC
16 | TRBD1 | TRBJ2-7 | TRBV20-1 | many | CSARDLQGARMTEQYF | TGCAGTGCTAGAGATCTACAGGGGGCGAGGATGACCGAGCAGTACTTC
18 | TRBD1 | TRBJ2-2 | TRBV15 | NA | CATSRDLPGQGNTGELFF | TGTGCCACCAGCAGAGATCTCCCGGGACAGGGTAACACCGGGGAGCTGTTTTTT
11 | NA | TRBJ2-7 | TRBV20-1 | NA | CSAPVQGEQYF | TGCAGTGCCCCCGTTCAGGGCGAGCAGTACTTC
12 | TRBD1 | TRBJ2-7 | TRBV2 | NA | CATRDRGYEQYF | TGTGCCACCCGGGACAGGGGCTACGAGCAGTACTTC
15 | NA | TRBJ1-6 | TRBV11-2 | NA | CASSLVGAGNSPLHF | TGTGCCAGCAGCTTAGTTGGGGCCGGTAATTCACCCCTCCACTTT
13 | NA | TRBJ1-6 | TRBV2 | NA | CASSVARDSPLHF | TGTGCCAGCAGTGTTGCCCGTGATTCACCCCTCCACTTT
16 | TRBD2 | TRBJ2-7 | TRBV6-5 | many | CASSNPTSGGDYEQYF | TGTGCCAGCAGTAACCCGACTAGCGGGGGTGACTACGAGCAGTACTTC